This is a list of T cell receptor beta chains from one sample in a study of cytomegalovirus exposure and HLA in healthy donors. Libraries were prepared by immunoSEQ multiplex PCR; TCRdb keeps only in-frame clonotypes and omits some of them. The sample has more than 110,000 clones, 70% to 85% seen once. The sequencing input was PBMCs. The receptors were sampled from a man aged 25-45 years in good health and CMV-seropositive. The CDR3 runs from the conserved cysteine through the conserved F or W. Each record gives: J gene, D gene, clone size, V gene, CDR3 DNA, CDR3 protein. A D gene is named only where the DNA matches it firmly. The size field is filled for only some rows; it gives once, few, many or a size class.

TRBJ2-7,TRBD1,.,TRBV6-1,TGTGCCAGCAGTGAAATCAGTCCGGGACAGGGGCCCTCCTACGAGCAGTACTTC,CASSEISPGQGPSYEQYF
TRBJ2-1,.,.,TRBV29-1,TGCAGCGTTGAAGAAGGAGGGATTTCCGGGTACAATGAGCAGTTCTTC,CSVEEGGISGYNEQFF
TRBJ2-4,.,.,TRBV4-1,TGCGCCAGCAGCCAAGATCGGGACACTCTAGCCAAAAACATTCAGTACTTC,CASSQDRDTLAKNIQYF
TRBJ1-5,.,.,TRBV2,TGTGCCAGCAGTGAGTCGTCGCAGGGATACAATCAACCCCAGCATTTT,CASSESSQGYNQPQHF
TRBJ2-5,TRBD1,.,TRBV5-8,TGTGCCAGCAGCTTAGGCCAGGGGGCCGGAGAGACCCAGTACTTC,CASSLGQGAGETQYF
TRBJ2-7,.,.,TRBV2,TGTGCCAGCAGTGACTCCGAGCAGTACTTC,CASSDSEQYF
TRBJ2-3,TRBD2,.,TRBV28,TGTGCCAGCATCGCAGCGGGGATTCACACAGATACGCAGTATTTT,CASIAAGIHTDTQYF
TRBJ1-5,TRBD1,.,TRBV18,TGTGCCAGCTCATCCGGGACAGGGTTCGTTAGCAATCAGCCCCAGCATTTT,CASSSGTGFVSNQPQHF
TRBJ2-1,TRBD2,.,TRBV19,TGTGCCAGTAGTAGAGGGACTAGCGGGACCTACAATGAGCAGTTCTTC,CASSRGTSGTYNEQFF
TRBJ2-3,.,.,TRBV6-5,TGTGCCAGCAGTTTCCAGGGCACAGATACGCAGTATTTT,CASSFQGTDTQYF
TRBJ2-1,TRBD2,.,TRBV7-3,TGTGCCAGCAGCTTAGGACTAGCCTATAAGAATGAGCAGTTCTTC,CASSLGLAYKNEQFF
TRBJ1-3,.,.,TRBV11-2,TGTGCCAGCAGCTTGGCGGAGAGCACCATATATTTT,CASSLAESTIYF
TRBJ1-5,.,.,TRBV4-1,TGCGCCAGCAGCCAGGACAACCTAGGGGGTAGGAAAAATCAGCCCCAGCATTTT,CASSQDNLGGRKNQPQHF
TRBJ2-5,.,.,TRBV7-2,TGTGCCAGCAGCCCCCCCGGGACTACCGGGGGCAGGACCCAGTACTTC,CASSPPGTTGGRTQYF
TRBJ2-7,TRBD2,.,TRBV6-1,TGTGCCAGCAGTGAGCCTAGCGGGAGCCACGAGCAGTACTTC,CASSEPSGSHEQYF
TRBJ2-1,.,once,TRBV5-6,TGTGCCAGCAGCTTTTCGGGTTCCAATGAGCAGTTCTTC,CASSFSGSNEQFF